These 5 T cell receptor beta chains were all obtained from the same sample, sequenced in a study of shared clonotypes between healthy human individuals. Data came from immunoSEQ multiplex PCR; TCRdb stores just in-frame clones and leaves some out. The sample has some 2,500,000 clones, 92% seen once; the top ten hold more than 0.35%. Sequencing was performed on naive CD4+ T cells from PBMCs. Sample subset: CD45RA+ positively selected. Source of these receptors: a man younger than 30 in good health. Some clones in this sample may be carry-over from other donors' samples.

J is TRBJ2-7 and V is TRBV28; 7 bases agree with TRBD2. Per germline, CDR1 MDHEN and CDR2 SYDVKM. Germline trimming cut 11 bases from V and 0 bases from J; bases unmatched to any gene: 10. The CDR3 length is 14 residues. The CDR3 protein is CALGGGVYSYEQYF. The CDR3 DNA reads TGTGCCCTGGGGGGGGGAGTTTACTCCTACGAGCAGTACTTC.

This clone was seen more than once but under ten times. Other DNA sequences within the sample encode an identical CDR3. The chain couples TRBV6-6 to TRBJ1-1; no clear D gene. The V gene's germline CDR1 is MNHNY and CDR2 SVGAGI (reference sequence). Trimming removed 0 bases from V and 1 base from J, with 6 bases in between. CDR3 length: 14 amino acids. The chain's CDR3 is CASSYSRGNTEAFF. For the CDR3, the DNA is TGTGCCAGCAGTTACTCGAGAGGGAACACTGAAGCTTTCTTT.

The rearrangement joins TRBV29-1 to TRBJ2-1; D is ambiguous. Germline CDR1 SQVTM, CDR2 ANQGSEA. V was cut by 3 bases and J by 4 bases, with 4 bases left in between. The CDR3 length is 11 residues. In DNA form, the CDR3 reads TGCAGCGTTGACCAATACAATGAGCAGTTCTTC. Its translation: CSVDQYNEQFF.

The V and J genes are TRBV4-2 and TRBJ2-1; the D gene could be TRBD1 or TRBD2 (5 bases each). Trimming took off 0 bases at V and 0 bases at J, with 9 bases between the two ends. CDR3 size: 16 residues. In germline, CDR1 is LGHNA, CDR2 YNFKEQ. Here the CDR3 reads CASSQDKGSSYNEQFF. The CDR3 coding sequence is TGTGCCAGCAGCCAAGATAAGGGGAGCTCCTACAATGAGCAGTTCTTC.

This clone was recorded only once. The V and J genes are TRBV5-4 and TRBJ1-1; no reliable D call. Per the germline V gene, CDR1 is SGHNT and CDR2 is YYREEE (reference sequence). This CDR3 has 16 amino acids. Deletions cut 2 bases from V and 0 bases from J, with 14 bases between. The CDR3 DNA is TGTGCCAGCAGCTTTCTCGGGGTTAAGTTGAACACTGAAGCTTTCTTT. Translated, it gives CASSFLGVKLNTEAFF.